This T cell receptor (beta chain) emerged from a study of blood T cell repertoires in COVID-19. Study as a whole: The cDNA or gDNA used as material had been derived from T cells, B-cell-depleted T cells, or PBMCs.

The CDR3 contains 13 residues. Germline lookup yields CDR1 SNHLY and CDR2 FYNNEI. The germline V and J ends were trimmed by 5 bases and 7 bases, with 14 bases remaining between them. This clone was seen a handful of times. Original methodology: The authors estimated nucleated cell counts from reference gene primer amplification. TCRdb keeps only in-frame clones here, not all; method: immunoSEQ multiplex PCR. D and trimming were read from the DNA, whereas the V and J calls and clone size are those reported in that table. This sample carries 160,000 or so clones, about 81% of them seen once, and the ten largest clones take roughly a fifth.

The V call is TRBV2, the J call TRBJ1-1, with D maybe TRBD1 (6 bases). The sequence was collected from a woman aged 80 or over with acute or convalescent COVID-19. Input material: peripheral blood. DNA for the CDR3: TGTGCCAGCAGTCAAAGGGGACAAAGTGAAGCTTTCTTT. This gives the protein CASSQRGQSEAFF.